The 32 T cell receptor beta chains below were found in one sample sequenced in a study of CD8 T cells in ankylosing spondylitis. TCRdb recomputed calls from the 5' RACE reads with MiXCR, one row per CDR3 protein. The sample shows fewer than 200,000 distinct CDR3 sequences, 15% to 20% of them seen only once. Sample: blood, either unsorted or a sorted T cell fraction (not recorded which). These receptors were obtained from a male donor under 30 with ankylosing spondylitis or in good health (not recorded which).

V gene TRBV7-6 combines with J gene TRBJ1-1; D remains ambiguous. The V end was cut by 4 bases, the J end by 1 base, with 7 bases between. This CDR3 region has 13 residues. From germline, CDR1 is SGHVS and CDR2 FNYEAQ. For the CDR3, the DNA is TGTGCCAGCAGCTCAGAGTCGAACACTGAAGCTTTCTTT. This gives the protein CASSSESNTEAFF.

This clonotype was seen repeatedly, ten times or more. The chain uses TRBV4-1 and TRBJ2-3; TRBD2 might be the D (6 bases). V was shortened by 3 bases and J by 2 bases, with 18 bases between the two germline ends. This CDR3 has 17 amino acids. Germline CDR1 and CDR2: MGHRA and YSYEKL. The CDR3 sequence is CASSHTPRDSNTDTQYF. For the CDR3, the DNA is TGCGCCAGCAGCCATACCCCCCGGGACTCCAACACAGATACGCAGTATTTT.

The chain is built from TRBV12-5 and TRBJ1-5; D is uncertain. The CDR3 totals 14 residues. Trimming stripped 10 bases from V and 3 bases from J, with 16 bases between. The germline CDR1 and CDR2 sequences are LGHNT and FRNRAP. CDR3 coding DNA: TGTGCTAATCCCCGAGGACGGCACAATCAGCCCCAGCATTTT. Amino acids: CANPRGRHNQPQHF.

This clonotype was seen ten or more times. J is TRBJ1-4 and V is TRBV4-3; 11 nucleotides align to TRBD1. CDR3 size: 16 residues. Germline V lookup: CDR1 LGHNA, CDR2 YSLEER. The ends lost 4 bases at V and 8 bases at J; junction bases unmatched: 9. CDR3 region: CASSPKGGTGGEKLFF. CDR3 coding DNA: TGCGCCAGCAGCCCAAAAGGCGGGACAGGGGGAGAAAAACTGTTTTTT.

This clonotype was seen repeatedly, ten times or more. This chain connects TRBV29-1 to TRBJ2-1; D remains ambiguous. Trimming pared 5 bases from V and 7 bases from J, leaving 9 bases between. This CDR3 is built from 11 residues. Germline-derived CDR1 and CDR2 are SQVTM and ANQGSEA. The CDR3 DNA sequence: TGCAGCGTTTTTCGAGGAAATGAGCAGTTCTTC. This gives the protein CSVFRGNEQFF.

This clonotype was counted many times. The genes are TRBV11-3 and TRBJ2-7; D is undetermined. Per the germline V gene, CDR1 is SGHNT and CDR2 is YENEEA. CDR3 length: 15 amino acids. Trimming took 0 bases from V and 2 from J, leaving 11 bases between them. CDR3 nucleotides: TGTGCCAGCAGCTTAGATCCGGTGGGCCCCTACGAGCAGTACGTC. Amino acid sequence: CASSLDPVGPYEQYV.

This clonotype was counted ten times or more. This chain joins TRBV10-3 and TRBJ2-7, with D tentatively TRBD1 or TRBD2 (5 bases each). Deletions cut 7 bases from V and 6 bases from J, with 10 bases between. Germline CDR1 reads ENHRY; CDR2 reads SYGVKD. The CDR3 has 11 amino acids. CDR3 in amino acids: CAITGAGEQYF. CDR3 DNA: TGTGCCATCACTGGGGCGGGCGAGCAGTACTTC.

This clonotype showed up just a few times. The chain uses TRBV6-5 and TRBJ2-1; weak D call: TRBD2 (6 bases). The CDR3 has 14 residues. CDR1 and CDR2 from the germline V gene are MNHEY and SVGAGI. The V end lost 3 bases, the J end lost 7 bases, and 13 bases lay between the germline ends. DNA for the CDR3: TGTGCCAGCAGTTATGCCGGGAGAGGGAATGAGCAGTTCTTC. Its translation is CASSYAGRGNEQFF.

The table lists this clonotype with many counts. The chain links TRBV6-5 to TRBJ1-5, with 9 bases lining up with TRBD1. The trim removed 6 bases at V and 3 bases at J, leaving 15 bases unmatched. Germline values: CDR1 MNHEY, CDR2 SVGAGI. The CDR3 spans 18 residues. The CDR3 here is CASSPPGGQGRINQPQHF. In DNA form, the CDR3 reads TGTGCCAGCAGCCCACCTGGGGGACAGGGTCGTATCAATCAGCCCCAGCATTTT.

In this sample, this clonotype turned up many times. The CDR3 loop reads CSARDETYEQYF. Here the CDR3 DNA reads TGCAGTGCTAGAGATGAAACCTACGAGCAGTACTTC. The V and J genes are TRBV20-1 and TRBJ2-7, with no clear D. V lost 0 bases and J 2 bases, leaving 5 bases between the germline ends. Germline loops: CDR1 DFQATT, CDR2 SNEGSKA (reference sequence). This CDR3 contains 12 residues.

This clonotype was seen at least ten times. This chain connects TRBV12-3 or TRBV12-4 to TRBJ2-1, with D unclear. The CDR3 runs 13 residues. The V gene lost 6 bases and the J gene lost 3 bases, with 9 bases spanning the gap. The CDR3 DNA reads TGTGCCAGCAGCCCTCAGGACTACAATGAGCAGTTCTTC. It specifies CASSPQDYNEQFF.

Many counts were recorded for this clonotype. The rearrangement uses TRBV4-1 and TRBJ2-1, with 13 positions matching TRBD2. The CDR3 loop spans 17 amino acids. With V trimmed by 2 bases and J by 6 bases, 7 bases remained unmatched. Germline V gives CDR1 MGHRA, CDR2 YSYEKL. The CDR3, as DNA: TGCGCCAGCAGCCAACATACGGGACTAGCGGGAATCAATGAGCAGTTCTTC. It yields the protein CASSQHTGLAGINEQFF.

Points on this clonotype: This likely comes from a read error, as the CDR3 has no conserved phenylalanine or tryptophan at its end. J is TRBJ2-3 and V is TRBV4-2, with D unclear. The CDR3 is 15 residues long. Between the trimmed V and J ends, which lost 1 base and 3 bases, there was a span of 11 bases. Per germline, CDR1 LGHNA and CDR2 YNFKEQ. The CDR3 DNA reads TGTGCCAGCAGCCAAGTCAGAGCGACTACAGATACGCAGTATTCT. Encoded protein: CASSQVRATTDTQYS.

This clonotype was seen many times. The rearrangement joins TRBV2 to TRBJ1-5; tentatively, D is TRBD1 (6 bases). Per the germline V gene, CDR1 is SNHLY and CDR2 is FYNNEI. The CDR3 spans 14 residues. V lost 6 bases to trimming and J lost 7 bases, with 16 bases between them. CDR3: CASSPEATGQPQHF. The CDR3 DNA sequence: TGTGCCAGCAGCCCCGAGGCGACAGGCCAGCCCCAGCATTTT. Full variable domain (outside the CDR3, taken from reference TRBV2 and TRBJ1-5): EPEVTQTPSHQVTQMGQEVILRCVPISNHLYFYWYRQILGQKVEFLVSFYNNEISEKSEIFDDQFSVERPDGSNFTLKIRSTKLEDSAMYFCASSPEATGQPQHFGDGTRLSIL.

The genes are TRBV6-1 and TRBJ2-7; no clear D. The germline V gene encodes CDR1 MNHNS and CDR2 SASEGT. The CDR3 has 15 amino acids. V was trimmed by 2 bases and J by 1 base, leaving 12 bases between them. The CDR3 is CASSETQDLSYEQYV. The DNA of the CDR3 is TGTGCCAGCAGTGAAACCCAGGATCTATCCTACGAGCAGTACGTC.

CDR3 DNA sequence: TGTGCCAGCAGCCCTAGACAGGGGTCCTATGGCTACACCTTC. Translating it yields CASSPRQGSYGYTF. This chain joins TRBV3-1 and TRBJ1-2; 8 bases fit TRBD1. This CDR3 contains 14 residues. The germline CDR1 and CDR2 sequences are LGHDT and YNNKEL (reference sequence). Trimming cost V 4 bases and J 4 bases; bases outside gene matches: 5.

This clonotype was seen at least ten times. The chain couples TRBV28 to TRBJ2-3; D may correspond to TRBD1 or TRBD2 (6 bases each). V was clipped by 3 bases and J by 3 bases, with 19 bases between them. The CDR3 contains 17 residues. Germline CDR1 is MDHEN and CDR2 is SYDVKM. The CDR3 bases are TGTGCCAGCAGTTTTGTAGGGGGGCACCTAGCTACAGATACGCAGTATTTT. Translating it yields CASSFVGGHLATDTQYF.

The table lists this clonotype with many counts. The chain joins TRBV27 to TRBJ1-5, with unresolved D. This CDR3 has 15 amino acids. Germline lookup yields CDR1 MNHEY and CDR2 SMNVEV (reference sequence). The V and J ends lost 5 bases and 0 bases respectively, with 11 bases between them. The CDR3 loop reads CASSVGVGSNQPQHF. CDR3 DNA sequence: TGTGCCAGCAGTGTTGGCGTGGGTAGCAATCAGCCCCAGCATTTT.

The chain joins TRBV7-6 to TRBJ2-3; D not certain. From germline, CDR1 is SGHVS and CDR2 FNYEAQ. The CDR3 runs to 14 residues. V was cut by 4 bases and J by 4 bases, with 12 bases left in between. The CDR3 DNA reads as TGTGCCAGCAGCTACACCGATAACCCAGATACGCAGTATTTT. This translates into CASSYTDNPDTQYF.

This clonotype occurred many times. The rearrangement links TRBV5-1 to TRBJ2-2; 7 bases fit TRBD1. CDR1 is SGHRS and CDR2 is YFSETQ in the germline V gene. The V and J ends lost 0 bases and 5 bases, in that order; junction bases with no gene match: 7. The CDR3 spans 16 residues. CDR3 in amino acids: CASSLEQQGITGELFF. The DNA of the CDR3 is TGCGCCAGCAGCTTGGAACAACAGGGGATAACCGGGGAGCTGTTTTTT. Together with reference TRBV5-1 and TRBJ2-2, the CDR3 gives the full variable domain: KAGVTQTPRYLIKTRGQQVTLSCSPISGHRSVSWYQQTPGQGLQFLFEYFSETQRNKGNFPGRFSGRQFSNSRSEMNVSTLELGDSALYLCASSLEQQGITGELFFGEGSRLTVL.

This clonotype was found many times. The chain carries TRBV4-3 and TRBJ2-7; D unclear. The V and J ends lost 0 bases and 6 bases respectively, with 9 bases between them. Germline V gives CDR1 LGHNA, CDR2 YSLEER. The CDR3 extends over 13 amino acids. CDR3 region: CASSQDQGREQYF. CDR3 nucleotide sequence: TGCGCCAGCAGCCAAGATCAAGGACGCGAGCAGTACTTC.

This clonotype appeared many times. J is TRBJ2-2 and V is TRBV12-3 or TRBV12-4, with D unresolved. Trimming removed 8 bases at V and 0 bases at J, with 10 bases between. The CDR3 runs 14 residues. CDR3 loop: CASPVESNTGELFF. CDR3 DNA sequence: TGTGCCAGCCCTGTAGAATCGAACACCGGGGAGCTGTTTTTT.

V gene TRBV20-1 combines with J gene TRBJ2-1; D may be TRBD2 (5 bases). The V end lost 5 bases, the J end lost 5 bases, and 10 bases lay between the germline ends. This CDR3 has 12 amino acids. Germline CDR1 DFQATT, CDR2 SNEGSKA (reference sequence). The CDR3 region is CSAGRRNNEQFF. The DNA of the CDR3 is TGCAGTGCTGGACGGAGGAACAATGAGCAGTTCTTC.

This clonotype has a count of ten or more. CDR3 amino acids: CASSEWPGEGTREQYV. DNA of the CDR3: TGTGCCAGCAGTGAATGGCCCGGAGAGGGTACACGCGAGCAGTACGTC. V and J are TRBV25-1 and TRBJ2-7; perhaps TRBD2 as D (5 bases). The germline CDR1 and CDR2 sequences are MGHDK and SYGVNS. The CDR3 is 16 amino acids. V was shortened by 1 base and J by 6 bases, with 19 bases between the two germline ends.

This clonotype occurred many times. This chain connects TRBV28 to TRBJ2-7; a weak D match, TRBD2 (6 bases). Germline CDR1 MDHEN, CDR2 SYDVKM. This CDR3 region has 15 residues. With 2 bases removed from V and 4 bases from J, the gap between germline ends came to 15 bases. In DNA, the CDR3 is TGTGCCAGCAGTTTAGCGGGACTCTGGATTTACGAGCAGTACTTC. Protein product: CASSLAGLWIYEQYF.

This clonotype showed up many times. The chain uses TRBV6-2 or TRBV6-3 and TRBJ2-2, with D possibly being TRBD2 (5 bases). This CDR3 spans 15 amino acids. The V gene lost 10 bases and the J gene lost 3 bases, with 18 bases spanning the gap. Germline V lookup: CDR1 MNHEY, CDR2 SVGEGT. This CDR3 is CATVLEATYTGELFF. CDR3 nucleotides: TGTGCCACCGTATTGGAGGCCACCTACACCGGGGAGCTGTTTTTT.

Here the CDR3 DNA reads TGTGCCAGCAGTTACAATGGAGGCAGGGTAGACGATACGCAGTATTTT. This encodes CASSYNGGRVDDTQYF. The V and J genes are TRBV6-4 and TRBJ2-3, with D perhaps assigned TRBD1 or TRBD2 (5 bases each). V was pared by 5 bases and J by 6 bases, with 21 bases between. The CDR3 is made up of 16 amino acids. Germline values: CDR1 MRHNA, CDR2 SNTAGT.

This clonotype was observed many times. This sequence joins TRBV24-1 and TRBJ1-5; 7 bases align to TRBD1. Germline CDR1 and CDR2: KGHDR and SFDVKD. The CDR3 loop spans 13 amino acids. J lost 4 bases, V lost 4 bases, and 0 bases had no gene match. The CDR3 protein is CATSEGQNQPQHF. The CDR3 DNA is TGTGCCACCAGTGAGGGACAGAATCAGCCCCAGCATTTT.

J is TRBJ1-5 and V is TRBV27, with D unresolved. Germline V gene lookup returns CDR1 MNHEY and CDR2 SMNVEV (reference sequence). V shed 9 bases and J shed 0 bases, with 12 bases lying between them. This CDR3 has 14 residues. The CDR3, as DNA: TGTGCCAGTCGCCCGGTGTATAGCAATCAGCCCCAGCATTTT. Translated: CASRPVYSNQPQHF.

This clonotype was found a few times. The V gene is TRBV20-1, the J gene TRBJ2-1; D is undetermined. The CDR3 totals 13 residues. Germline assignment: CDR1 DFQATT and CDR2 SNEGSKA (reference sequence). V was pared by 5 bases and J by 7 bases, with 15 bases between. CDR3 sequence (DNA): TGCAGTGCTGACCCCAGAAGGAGAAATGAGCAGTTCTTC. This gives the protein CSADPRRRNEQFF.

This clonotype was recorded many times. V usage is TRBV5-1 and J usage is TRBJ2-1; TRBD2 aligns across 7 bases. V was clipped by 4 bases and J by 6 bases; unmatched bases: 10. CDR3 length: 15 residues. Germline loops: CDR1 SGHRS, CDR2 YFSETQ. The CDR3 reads CASSPSASGPNEQFF. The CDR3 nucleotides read TGCGCCAGCAGCCCCTCGGCTAGCGGACCCAATGAGCAGTTCTTC.

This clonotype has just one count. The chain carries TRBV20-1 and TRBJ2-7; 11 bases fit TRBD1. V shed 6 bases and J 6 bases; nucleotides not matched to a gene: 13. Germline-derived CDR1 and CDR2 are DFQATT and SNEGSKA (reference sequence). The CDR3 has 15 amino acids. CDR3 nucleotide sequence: TGCAGTGCAACACCGGGGGACAGGGGGGCCAGCGAGCAGTACTTC. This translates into CSATPGDRGASEQYF.